The rows below give T cell receptor beta chains drawn from one sample of a study of T cell therapy after organ transplantation. Only in-frame clones appear in the TCRdb table, and some are missing; sequencing was by immunoSEQ multiplex PCR. The sample has about 17,000 clones; roughly 85% are singletons. No antigen has been identified for these receptors. The source material was CD8+ T cells from blood, sampled after autologous CMV-specific T cell therapy. Receptors originate from a human patient who had received a solid organ transplant and had CMV disease. Some T cells may be supplied by the graft donor. Both conserved end residues are part of each CDR3.

cdr3_aa j_call v_call cdr3_length
CASSPNRGPAGELFF TRBJ2-2 TRBV5-1 15
CASSSIPGSSYNEQFF TRBJ2-1 TRBV27 16
CASDALGQGTMNTEAFF TRBJ1-1 TRBV19 17
CASSQGGFNTDTQYF TRBJ2-3 TRBV4-1 15
CASGFGREASNNEQFF TRBJ2-1 TRBV12-5 16
CASSSQYMGTEAFF TRBJ1-1 TRBV5-1 14
CASSFNGGETQYF TRBJ2-5 TRBV5-6 13
CASSWDQGATNEKLFF TRBJ1-4 TRBV5-1 16
CASSMGMNTEAFF TRBJ1-1 TRBV27 13
CASSSNGNQPQHF TRBJ1-5 TRBV6-5 13
CASTPDVFGGGSTDTQYF TRBJ2-3 TRBV5-6 18
CASSLDRGFYNEQFF TRBJ2-1 TRBV11-3 15
CASPEPQGAPVQPQHF TRBJ1-5 TRBV5-1 16
CASSLNSGETQYF TRBJ2-5 TRBV7-9 13
CASSYDGTDTQYF TRBJ2-3 TRBV6-5 13
CASSYRGPNTEAFF TRBJ1-1 TRBV27 14
CASSLGGDGYTF TRBJ1-2 TRBV11-2 12
CASLSGSGVTGELFF TRBJ2-2 TRBV2 15
CASSYAGPSYEQYF TRBJ2-7 TRBV6-5 14
CSVGAGNNEKLFF TRBJ1-4 TRBV29-1 13
CASSVEGSEAFF TRBJ1-1 TRBV10-1 12
CAISDRTGTFNSPLHF TRBJ1-6 TRBV10-3 16
CASSLEGKGGQPQHF TRBJ1-5 TRBV28 15
CASSISPAATYEQYF TRBJ2-7 TRBV19 15
CASSQRTARYEQYF TRBJ2-7 TRBV6-5 14
CASSIGRQGRQPQHF TRBJ1-5 TRBV19 15
CASSTEGNYEQYF TRBJ2-7 TRBV5-6 13
CASLDARGQGNGGYTF TRBJ1-2 TRBV27 16
CAISDPYRDRVHPNYGYTF TRBJ1-2 TRBV10-3 19
CASGLAGDEQFF TRBJ2-1 TRBV19 12
CASSDRDTYYSPLHF TRBJ1-6 TRBV9 15
CASSTGTGFLLMNTEAFF TRBJ1-1 TRBV19 18
CATSGTGTSVDEQFF TRBJ2-1 TRBV15 15
CASDGTGVEPSSYEQYF TRBJ2-7 TRBV5-6 17
CASSQEGGLTYEQYF TRBJ2-7 TRBV4-2 15
CASSEGASGTDTQYF TRBJ2-3 TRBV6-4 15
CASSQVEEGKLFF TRBJ1-4 TRBV14 13
CASSSGGDYGYTF TRBJ1-2 TRBV5-6 13
CASSENPGTAETQYF TRBJ2-5 TRBV6-1 15
CAISESTQEQFF TRBJ2-1 TRBV6-1 12
CASSSQGVEQFF TRBJ2-1 TRBV13 12
CASSQDRPGASTEAFF TRBJ1-1 TRBV4-1 16
CASGYREMDEQYF TRBJ2-7 TRBV6-6 13
CASNSAGQGEETQYF TRBJ2-5 TRBV27 15
CASRAENTGELFF TRBJ2-2 TRBV6-5 13
CASRGSVYNSPLHF TRBJ1-6 TRBV7-6 14
CASSSDGGNHEKLFF TRBJ1-4 TRBV5-4 15
CASVDHYGYTF TRBJ1-2 TRBV2 11
CAISGSQGMNTEAFF TRBJ1-1 TRBV10-3 15
CASSQSRASGNTIYF TRBJ1-3 TRBV4-2 15
CASSLGQWGTEAFF TRBJ1-1 TRBV5-4 14
CSVAGRDRGRVGYEQYF TRBJ2-7 TRBV29-1 17
CASTEQHIGGTSTDTQYF TRBJ2-3 TRBV2 18
CASSDSVGESWDEQFF TRBJ2-1 TRBV6-4 16
CASSSNAVSGNTIYF TRBJ1-3 TRBV6-5 15
CASSQSRGPVSNSPLHF TRBJ1-6 TRBV4-3 17
CASSSTNTGELFF TRBJ2-2 TRBV7-3 13
CASSLETASLNYGYTF TRBJ1-2 TRBV11-2 16
CAISEGGRAGNTEAFF TRBJ1-1 TRBV10-3 16